This T cell receptor beta chain was obtained from a study of healthy donors' naive CD4 and CD8 T cells. Study background: For TCR alpha, new primers spanned all functional IMGT alpha genes.

Starting from 450 to 550 ng of total RNA, TCR libraries were made with linear amplification. Via MiXCR, TCRdb re-called the reads, giving one row per CDR3 protein. The sample yields some 190,000 distinct CDR3 sequences, about 74% seen once. After removal of 5 bases from V and 0 bases from J, the junction contained 10 bases not matched to a gene. Germline V gives CDR1 SGHAT, CDR2 FQDESV (reference sequence). There are 16 residues in the CDR3. The receptor was derived from a pool of human donors in good health; the sample pools cells from several healthy donors. The chain recombines TRBV11-1 with TRBJ2-7; 7 bases match TRBD1. The specimen sequenced was naive CD4+ and CD8+ T cells sorted from blood, pooled from several donors. The CDR3: CASSPRQGLSSYEQYF. The DNA for the CDR3 is TGTGCCAGCAGCCCTAGACAGGGCCTCAGCTCCTACGAGCAGTACTTC.